These 26 T cell receptor beta chains share one sample of origin, sequenced in a study of memory B cells and T cells in multiple sclerosis. Only in-frame clones appear in the TCRdb table, and some are missing; sequencing was by immunoSEQ multiplex PCR. The sample lists about 46,000 clones, more than 65% occurring once. These TCRs' antigens remain unknown. Separate sequencing covered autoproliferating (CFSE-dim) and non-proliferating (CFSE-high) T cells from stimulus-free culture. Cultures began with 45 million to 50 million CFSE-labeled PBMCs, unstimulated for under 8 days, with replicate wells pooled. Material: PBMCs from blood kept in culture. These receptors originate from a human donor with multiple sclerosis.

The chain is built from TRBV11-2 and TRBJ2-7; D is unclear. Trimming stripped 0 bases from V and 3 bases from J, with 6 bases between. CDR3 length equals 13 residues. CDR1 and CDR2 from the germline V gene are SGHAT and FQNNGV. The CDR3 spells CASSLEQLYEQYF. The CDR3 region has the DNA TGTGCCAGCAGCTTAGAACAGCTCTACGAGCAGTACTTC. The variable domain in full, with the rest retrieved from reference TRBV11-2 and TRBJ2-7, is EAGVAQSPRYKIIEKRQSVAFWCNPISGHATLYWYQQILGQGPKLLIQFQNNGVVDDSQLPKDRFSAERLKGVDSTLKIQPAKLEDSAVYLCASSLEQLYEQYFGPGTRLTVT.

V gene TRBV9 combines with J gene TRBJ2-1; 8 bases are a match to TRBD2. The CDR3 is 15 residues long. Germline V CDR1 and CDR2: SGDLS, YYNGEE. J was trimmed by 10 bases and V by 0 bases; bases with no gene match: 9. The CDR3 loop is CASSVEPGLGWEQFF. CDR3 nucleotide sequence: TGTGCCAGCAGCGTAGAGCCGGGACTAGGTTGGGAGCAGTTCTTC. The whole variable domain, filled in from reference TRBV9 and TRBJ2-1, reads DSGVTQTPKHLITATGQRVTLRCSPRSGDLSVYWYQQSLDQGLQFLIQYYNGEERAKGNILERFSAQQFPDLHSELNLSSLELGDSALYFCASSVEPGLGWEQFFGPGTRLTVL.

This clone has a handful of counts. The chain joins TRBV5-4 to TRBJ2-5; D might be TRBD1 (5 bases). This CDR3 comprises 13 residues. The germline V gene encodes CDR1 SGHNT and CDR2 YYREEE (reference sequence). Trimming took off 0 bases at V and 5 bases at J, with 8 bases between the two ends. The CDR3 region is CASSLVAGETQYF. CDR3 bases: TGTGCCAGCAGCTTGGTGGCAGGGGAGACCCAGTACTTC.

The genes are TRBV27 and TRBJ2-1; no firm D call. CDR1 MNHEY and CDR2 SMNVEV come from the germline V gene (reference sequence). The CDR3 is made up of 13 amino acids. The V and J ends lost 5 bases and 8 bases respectively, with 13 bases between them. CDR3 residues: CASSDRKGDEQFF. DNA for the CDR3: TGTGCCAGCAGTGATCGCAAGGGCGATGAGCAGTTCTTC.

The chain joins TRBV5-1 to TRBJ1-2, with 7 bases that match TRBD1. V was pared by 1 base and J by 14 bases, with 26 bases of the junction left unmatched. Looked up from germline, CDR1 is SGHRS and CDR2 is YFSETQ. The length of the CDR3 is 18 residues. In DNA, the CDR3 is TGCGCCAGCAGCTTGAGTCGTGTCCGGGGACAGACTCTACCCATCGCAACCTTC. Amino acid sequence: CASSLSRVRGQTLPIATF.

J is TRBJ1-2 and V is TRBV19, with TRBD1 identical over 8 bases. This CDR3 contains 14 residues. Germline assignment: CDR1 LNHDA and CDR2 SQIVND (reference sequence). Trimming removed 7 bases from V and 5 bases from J; junction bases left unmatched: 9. CDR3 protein: CASNLNRGAYGYTF. CDR3 in DNA: TGTGCCAGTAATCTTAACAGGGGGGCGTATGGCTACACCTTC.

The J gene is TRBJ1-3, the V gene TRBV6-6; D remains unclear. The V gene's germline CDR1 is MNHNY and CDR2 SVGAGI (reference sequence). Trimming stripped 4 bases from V and 3 bases from J, with 4 bases between. This CDR3 has 12 residues. CDR3 bases: TGTGCCAGCAGTTCGATTGGAAACACCATATATTTT. Amino acids: CASSSIGNTIYF.

This sequence joins TRBV7-2 and TRBJ1-6, with D possibly TRBD1 on 6 matching bases. Germline V lookup: CDR1 SGHTA, CDR2 FQGNSA. The CDR3 sequence is 15 residues long. The germline V and J ends were trimmed by 0 bases and 5 bases, with 8 bases remaining between them. CDR3 DNA: TGTGCCAGCAGCTTAGCGACAGGACATAATTCACCCCTCCACTTT. This gives the protein CASSLATGHNSPLHF.

The V and J genes are TRBV2 and TRBJ2-1; TRBD2 aligns across 9 bases. Germline assignment: CDR1 SNHLY and CDR2 FYNNEI. Losses at the gene ends were 4 bases for V and 9 bases for J; bases not matched to a gene: 16. The CDR3 runs 17 residues. This CDR3 is CASSGSKTGLANAEQFF. CDR3 nucleotide sequence: TGTGCCAGCAGTGGAAGCAAAACGGGACTAGCAAACGCTGAGCAGTTCTTC.

Concerning this clone: This is likely a read error, given that the CDR3 carries no conserved phenylalanine or tryptophan at its end. The gene calls are TRBV5-1 and TRBJ2-7; TRBD1 is a possible D gene (5 bases). V was cut by 0 bases and J by 0 bases, with 13 bases left in between. In germline, CDR1 is SGHRS, CDR2 YFSETQ. This CDR3 is 16 amino acids long. The CDR3 nucleotides read TGCGCCAGCAGCTTGGCCCAGACAGTCAGCTCCTACGAGCAGTACCTC. It yields the protein CASSLAQTVSSYEQYL.

This sequence joins TRBV6-5 and TRBJ1-2; 7 bases line up with TRBD1. CDR3 length: 15 amino acids. Germline V lookup: CDR1 MNHEY, CDR2 SVGAGI. Germline trimming cut 6 bases from V and 4 bases from J; bases unmatched to any gene: 11. CDR3 in amino acids: CASRPGTAWGYGYTF. The CDR3 DNA follows: TGTGCCAGCAGACCCGGGACAGCCTGGGGCTATGGCTACACCTTC.

The V gene is TRBV6-5, the J gene TRBJ1-1, with TRBD1 matching over 8 bases. Germline V gene sequence: CDR1 MNHEY, CDR2 SVGAGI. J gave up 7 bases and V 7 bases, and 14 bases lay outside the gene matches. CDR3 length: 15 amino acids. The CDR3 DNA follows: TGTGCCAGCACCCTAACACAGGGGGTTTCGGGTGAAGCTTTCTTT. Amino acid sequence: CASTLTQGVSGEAFF.

CDR3 region: CASSLSATQPQHF. The DNA for the CDR3 is TGTGCCAGCAGCTTATCGGCGACCCAGCCCCAGCATTTT. The rearrangement uses TRBV7-6 and TRBJ1-5, with D unclear. CDR3 size: 13 residues. Trimming shortened V by 2 bases and J by 7 bases, and 9 bases separated the two germline ends. Germline V CDR1 and CDR2: SGHVS, FNYEAQ.

The chain is built from TRBV4-2 and TRBJ1-1, with no clear D. Germline lookup yields CDR1 LGHNA and CDR2 YNFKEQ. This CDR3 spans 16 amino acids. V lost 4 bases and J lost 0, with 15 bases in between. CDR3 sequence reads: CASSPSGASMNTEAFF. The CDR3 DNA follows: TGTGCCAGCAGCCCCTCAGGTGCCAGCATGAACACTGAAGCTTTCTTT.

This chain uses TRBV19 with TRBJ1-5; TRBD1 aligns across 10 bases. Germline assignment: CDR1 LNHDA and CDR2 SQIVND (reference sequence). The CDR3 loop spans 14 amino acids. V was pared by 3 bases and J by 7 bases, with 3 bases of the junction left unmatched. The CDR3 here is CASSMTGGRQPQHF. The CDR3 bases are TGTGCCAGTAGTATGACAGGGGGCCGCCAGCCCCAGCATTTT. The full variable domain, its missing parts supplied by reference TRBV19 and TRBJ1-5, is DGGITQSPKYLFRKEGQNVTLSCEQNLNHDAMYWYRQDPGQGLRLIYYSQIVNDFQKGDIAEGYSVSREKKESFPLTVTSAQKNPTAFYLCASSMTGGRQPQHFGDGTRLSIL.

The chain combines TRBV29-1 with TRBJ1-1, with D hard to call. The germline V gene encodes CDR1 SQVTM and CDR2 ANQGSEA. The CDR3 is made up of 12 amino acids. V was pared by 6 bases and J by 1 base, with 9 bases between. This CDR3 is CSVHSANTEAFF. CDR3 in DNA: TGCAGCGTACATTCAGCGAACACTGAAGCTTTCTTT.

Here the CDR3 reads CSVSSGNTIYF. CDR3 nucleotides: TGCAGCGTGTCCTCCGGAAACACCATATATTTT. The rearrangement uses TRBV29-1 and TRBJ1-3; D unclear. Germline V gives CDR1 SQVTM, CDR2 ANQGSEA. Deletions cut 6 bases from V and 4 bases from J, with 7 bases between. The CDR3 covers 11 residues.

This clone was detected a few times. The chain is built from TRBV9 and TRBJ2-1; D is ambiguous. This CDR3 has 13 residues. V lost 0 bases, J lost 9 bases, and 10 bases lay in between. CDR1 and CDR2 from the germline V gene are SGDLS and YYNGEE. CDR3 DNA: TGTGCCAGCAGCGTAGGAACCTCTGCTGAGCAGTTCTTC. It translates to CASSVGTSAEQFF.

This chain uses TRBV4-2 with TRBJ2-7, with D uncertain. The length of the CDR3 is 17 residues. Germline loops: CDR1 LGHNA, CDR2 YNFKEQ. V lost 0 bases, J lost 4 bases, and 19 bases lay in between. As DNA, the CDR3 is TGTGCCAGCAGCCAAGAATACAATCGGGCCGTCGGTTACGAGCAGTACTTC. It yields the protein CASSQEYNRAVGYEQYF.

The gene calls are TRBV5-1 and TRBJ2-1; 7 bases fit TRBD2. The germline CDR1 and CDR2 sequences are SGHRS and YFSETQ. V shed 1 base and J 8 bases; nucleotides not matched to a gene: 6. CDR3 length: 14 amino acids. The CDR3 is CASSLPSGSDEQFF. In DNA, the CDR3 is TGCGCCAGCAGCTTGCCTAGCGGCTCTGATGAGCAGTTCTTC.

The chain carries TRBV7-8 and TRBJ1-1; D is unclear. The CDR3 has 16 residues. The V end was cut by 10 bases, the J end by 2 bases, with 23 bases between. Germline V gene sequence: CDR1 SGHVS, CDR2 FQNEAQ. CDR3 coding DNA: TGTGCCACCCTGCGGGAGGGTGGCGGACGTAACACTGAAGCTTTCTTT. Its protein product is CATLREGGGRNTEAFF.

This clone was observed once. The chain carries TRBV6-5 and TRBJ2-7; 7 bases match TRBD1. CDR1 and CDR2 (germline): MNHEY, SVGAGI. Losses at the gene ends were 0 bases for V and 2 bases for J; bases not matched to a gene: 4. The CDR3 extends over 15 amino acids. The CDR3 sequence is CASSYSTGLTYEQYF. The DNA of the CDR3 is TGTGCCAGCAGTTACTCGACAGGGCTGACCTACGAGCAGTACTTC.

This chain joins TRBV4-2 and TRBJ2-7; 9 bases are shared with TRBD2. After removal of 0 bases from V and 0 bases from J, the junction contained 6 bases not matched to a gene. This CDR3 comprises 17 residues. Germline V CDR1 and CDR2: LGHNA, YNFKEQ. In DNA form, the CDR3 reads TGTGCCAGCAGCCAAGATCTCAGCGGGGGGAACTCCTACGAGCAGTACTTC. This translates into CASSQDLSGGNSYEQYF.

The CDR3 spells CASSLGPSNYGYTF. The CDR3 coding sequence is TGTGCCAGCAGTCTAGGGCCCAGTAACTATGGCTACACCTTC. V and J are TRBV6-5 and TRBJ1-2; D is undetermined. Trimming pared 5 bases from V and 1 base from J, leaving 11 bases between. The germline gives CDR1 MNHEY, CDR2 SVGAGI. The CDR3 runs 14 residues.

V gene TRBV5-1 combines with J gene TRBJ1-6; D is ambiguous. Trimming pared 4 bases from V and 6 bases from J, leaving 17 bases between. CDR3 size: 16 residues. Germline loops: CDR1 SGHRS, CDR2 YFSETQ. The CDR3 sequence is CASSLGRGAGNSPLHF. As DNA, the CDR3 is TGCGCCAGCAGCCTAGGAAGAGGCGCCGGTAATTCACCCCTCCACTTT.

V and J are TRBV18 and TRBJ2-1, with 8 bases aligning to TRBD2. The germline CDR1 and CDR2 sequences are KGHSH and LQKENI. The CDR3 loop spans 17 amino acids. Trimming removed 3 bases from V and 5 bases from J; junction bases left unmatched: 12. Here the CDR3 reads CASSPREAGAGDNEQFF. The CDR3 DNA reads TGTGCCAGCTCACCGCGCGAAGCGGGGGCCGGAGACAATGAGCAGTTCTTC.